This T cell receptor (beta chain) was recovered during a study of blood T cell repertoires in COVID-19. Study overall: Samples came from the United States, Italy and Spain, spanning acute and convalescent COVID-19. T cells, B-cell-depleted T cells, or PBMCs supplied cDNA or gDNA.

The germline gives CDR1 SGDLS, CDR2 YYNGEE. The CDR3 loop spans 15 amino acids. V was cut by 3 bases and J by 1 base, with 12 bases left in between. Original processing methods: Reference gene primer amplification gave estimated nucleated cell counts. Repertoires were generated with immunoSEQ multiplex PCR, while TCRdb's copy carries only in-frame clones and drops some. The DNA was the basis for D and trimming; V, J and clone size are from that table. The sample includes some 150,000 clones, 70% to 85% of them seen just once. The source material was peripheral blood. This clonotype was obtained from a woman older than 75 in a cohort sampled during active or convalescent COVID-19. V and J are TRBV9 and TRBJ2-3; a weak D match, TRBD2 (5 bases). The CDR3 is CASSAQWGGTDTQYF. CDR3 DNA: TGTGCCAGCAGCGCGCAATGGGGAGGCACAGATACGCAGTATTTT. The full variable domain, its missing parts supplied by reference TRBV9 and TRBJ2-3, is DSGVTQTPKHLITATGQRVTLRCSPRSGDLSVYWYQQSLDQGLQFLIQYYNGEERAKGNILERFSAQQFPDLHSELNLSSLELGDSALYFCASSAQWGGTDTQYFGPGTRLTVL.